A single sample is the source of the 24 T cell receptor beta chains below, sequenced in a study of blood T cell repertoires in COVID-19. Profiled with immunoSEQ multiplex PCR; TCRdb holds only in-frame clones, not every one. The table includes about 73,000 clones, over 70% detected once. Source material: peripheral blood. Every receptor here comes from a man aged 50-59 years with active COVID-19.

The table lists this clone with a count of one. The CDR3 spells CASSPVGTGEAYEQYF. In DNA, the CDR3 is TGTGCCAGCTCACCGGTCGGGACAGGGGAGGCCTACGAGCAGTACTTC. The chain employs TRBV18 and TRBJ2-7, with 10 bases fitting TRBD1. Germline loops: CDR1 KGHSH, CDR2 LQKENI. The CDR3 runs to 16 residues. After removal of 3 bases from V and 2 bases from J, the junction contained 7 bases not matched to a gene. Full variable domain (rest looked up from reference TRBV18 and TRBJ2-7): NAGVMQNPRHLVRRRGQEARLRCSPMKGHSHVYWYRQLPEEGLKFMVYLQKENIIDESGMPKERFSAEFPKEGPSILRIQQVVRGDSAAYFCASSPVGTGEAYEQYFGPGTRLTVT.

V and J are TRBV27 and TRBJ1-5; 8 bases align to TRBD1. Germline V gene data show CDR1 as MNHEY and CDR2 as SMNVEV (reference sequence). With 5 bases clipped from V and 2 bases from J, the junction kept 8 bases outside the gene matches. This CDR3 comprises 16 residues. Here the CDR3 reads CASSKLGQGGNQPQHF. CDR3 nucleotide sequence: TGTGCCAGCAGTAAACTCGGACAGGGTGGCAATCAGCCCCAGCATTTT.

This sequence joins TRBV10-3 and TRBJ2-7; 10 nucleotides match TRBD2. Germline V gene data show CDR1 as ENHRY and CDR2 as SYGVKD. CDR3 length equals 15 residues. V was pared by 6 bases and J by 5 bases, with 10 bases of the junction left unmatched. In DNA form, the CDR3 reads TGTGCCATCAGACCGGAACTAGCGGGGCAAGACGAGCAGTACTTC. Its translation: CAIRPELAGQDEQYF.

The genes are TRBV18 and TRBJ1-1; the match to TRBD1 covers 7 bases. The ends lost 6 bases at V and 1 base at J; junction bases unmatched: 2. Germline-derived CDR1 and CDR2 are KGHSH and LQKENI. The CDR3 is 13 residues long. CDR3 sequence (DNA): TGTGCCAGCTCCCAGGGGGAGAACACTGAAGCTTTCTTT. Amino acids: CASSQGENTEAFF.

V is TRBV11-3 and J is TRBJ2-3; tentative D call: TRBD2 (7 bases). The CDR3 is 16 residues long. The V end was cut by 1 base, the J end by 0 bases, with 11 bases between. Germline loops: CDR1 SGHNT, CDR2 YENEEA. The CDR3 nucleotides read TGTGCCAGCAGCTTAGGGCGGGGGCTGAGCACAGATACGCAGTATTTT. Its protein product is CASSLGRGLSTDTQYF.

This clone has just one count. The V and J genes are TRBV24-1 and TRBJ2-3, with 9 positions matching TRBD2. The CDR3 loop spans 18 amino acids. Germline CDR1 is KGHDR and CDR2 is SFDVKD. The V segment lost 3 bases and the J segment 5 bases; nucleotides outside the gene matches: 14. CDR3 protein: CATSDPAGVRGRVDTQYF. In nucleotides, the CDR3 is TGTGCCACCAGTGATCCGGCCGGGGTCCGCGGGAGGGTAGATACGCAGTATTTT.

This chain uses TRBV9 with TRBJ1-6; D unresolved. Germline values: CDR1 SGDLS, CDR2 YYNGEE. The CDR3 has 15 amino acids. V lost 9 bases and J lost 0, with 13 bases in between. The CDR3 sequence is CATVKGSSYNSPLHF. In nucleotides, the CDR3 is TGTGCCACAGTGAAAGGGAGCTCCTATAATTCACCCCTCCACTTT.

The chain is built from TRBV5-1 and TRBJ1-1; TRBD1 matches at 12 bases. Germline trimming cut 4 bases from V and 4 bases from J; bases unmatched to any gene: 8. The CDR3 has 16 residues. The germline V gene has CDR1 SGHRS and CDR2 YFSETQ. DNA of the CDR3: TGCGCCAGCAGCCCCCGGGACAGGGGGCTCAGCACTGAAGCTTTCTTT. Encoded protein: CASSPRDRGLSTEAFF.

V and J are TRBV5-1 and TRBJ2-2, with 7 bases aligning to TRBD2. CDR1 is SGHRS and CDR2 is YFSETQ in the germline V gene. The V gene end was trimmed by 4 bases and the J gene end by 6 bases; junction bases not matched to a gene: 9. The CDR3 runs to 15 residues. The CDR3 nucleotides read TGCGCCAGCAGCGGGGGGACTACGAAGGCCGGGGAGCTGTTTTTT. Protein product: CASSGGTTKAGELFF. The full variable domain, rest sourced from reference TRBV5-1 and TRBJ2-2, is KAGVTQTPRYLIKTRGQQVTLSCSPISGHRSVSWYQQTPGQGLQFLFEYFSETQRNKGNFPGRFSGRQFSNSRSEMNVSTLELGDSALYLCASSGGTTKAGELFFGEGSRLTVL.

This clone has just a few counts. This chain joins TRBV5-1 and TRBJ1-3; 7 bases fit TRBD1. CDR3 size: 15 residues. Trimming cost V 4 bases and J 2 bases; bases outside gene matches: 6. The germline CDR1 and CDR2 sequences are SGHRS and YFSETQ. CDR3 DNA: TGCGCCAGCAGCCCCGACAGGGAAACTGGAAACACCATATATTTT. Encoded protein: CASSPDRETGNTIYF.

This clone was picked up a small number of times. The genes are TRBV5-5 and TRBJ1-5; D is ambiguous. This CDR3 is 13 amino acids long. V lost 4 bases and J lost 9, with 14 bases in between. Germline V gene sequence: CDR1 SGHKS, CDR2 YYEKEE (reference sequence). CDR3 region: CASSRGPAMPQHF. In nucleotides, the CDR3 is TGTGCCAGCAGCCGAGGGCCGGCCATGCCCCAGCATTTT.

This clone was counted only a few times. Other DNA sequences in this sample translate to the same CDR3. V is TRBV11-2 and J is TRBJ1-2, with D unresolved. Per germline, CDR1 SGHAT and CDR2 FQNNGV. This CDR3 has 11 residues. V lost 3 bases and J 7 bases, leaving 6 bases between the germline ends. For the CDR3, the DNA is TGTGCCAGCAGCTTCAGAGGTGGCTACACCTTC. Translation gives CASSFRGGYTF.

This chain joins TRBV4-1 and TRBJ1-2; D perhaps matches TRBD1 (5 bases). Deletions cut 8 bases from V and 2 bases from J, with 15 bases between. Germline values: CDR1 MGHRA, CDR2 YSYEKL. The CDR3 runs 14 residues. The CDR3 reads CASSPGGANYGYTF. The CDR3 region has the DNA TGCGCCAGCTCGCCCGGGGGAGCGAACTATGGCTACACCTTC.

The chain employs TRBV29-1 and TRBJ1-2; D call uncertain. In germline, CDR1 is SQVTM, CDR2 ANQGSEA. CDR3 length: 10 residues. V was cut by 6 bases and J by 6 bases, with 8 bases left in between. CDR3 bases: TGCAGCGTCAACATAAATGGCTACACCTTC. This gives the protein CSVNINGYTF.

V and J are TRBV21-1 and TRBJ2-2; the table assigns TRBD2, which was not confirmed against the DNA. TRBV21-1 is a known pseudogene. The CDR3 totals 13 residues. The CDR3 sequence: CASSKLGAGELFF. The CDR3 DNA sequence: TGTGCCAGCAGCAAACTCGGGGCCGGGGAGCTGTTTTTT.

This clone was found a few times. The genes are TRBV6-6 and TRBJ2-6; possibly TRBD1 for D (6 bases). There are 18 residues in the CDR3. Germline CDR1 reads MNHNY; CDR2 reads SVGAGI (reference sequence). V lost 5 bases, J lost 0 bases, and 17 bases lay in between. Written as DNA, the CDR3 is TGTGCCAGCAGTCTGGGGGCCACACCGTTCTCTGGGGCCAACGTCCTGACTTTC. Translated: CASSLGATPFSGANVLTF.

The rearrangement uses TRBV23-1 and TRBJ2-7; TRBD1 matches at 10 bases. TRBV23-1 is noted as an ORF with a role that remains uncertain. V trimming: 4 bases; J trimming: 3 bases; junction bases outside the gene matches: 18. The CDR3 is 19 residues long. CDR3 DNA sequence: TGCGCCAGCAGTCGACAGGGGGCGCGTCCCCTAGGCGTCGACTACGAGCAGTACTTC. This translates into CASSRQGARPLGVDYEQYF.

The chain has TRBV9 and TRBJ2-4; tentatively, D is TRBD2 (6 bases). Germline V gene sequence: CDR1 SGDLS, CDR2 YYNGEE. The CDR3 has 14 amino acids. V was shortened by 3 bases and J by 6 bases, with 13 bases between the two germline ends. This chain's CDR3 is CASSARLGRNIQYF. DNA for the CDR3: TGTGCCAGCAGCGCCCGACTAGGAAGAAACATTCAGTACTTC.

The chain joins TRBV24-1 to TRBJ2-3, with D possibly being TRBD1 (6 bases). V dropped 4 bases and J dropped 6 bases, with 16 bases sitting between them. CDR1 is KGHDR and CDR2 is SFDVKD in the germline V gene. CDR3 size: 15 residues. The CDR3 nucleotides are TGTGCCACCAGTGACCTCGGACAGCTGGGGGATACGCAGTATTTT. Protein product: CATSDLGQLGDTQYF.

This clone showed up just a few times. The rearrangement uses TRBV7-3 and TRBJ2-3; 9 nucleotides align to TRBD1. J gave up 14 bases and V 5 bases, and 8 bases lay outside the gene matches. CDR1 and CDR2 from the germline V gene are SGHTA and FQGTGA. This CDR3 region has 12 residues. CDR3 in amino acids: CASSLGQGKRYF. The CDR3 bases are TGTGCCAGCAGCCTAGGACAGGGGAAGAGGTATTTT.

The gene calls are TRBV30 and TRBJ1-3; no definite D call. Trimming took 8 bases from V and 0 from J, leaving 11 bases between them. CDR1 is GTSNPN and CDR2 is SVGIG in the germline V gene (reference sequence). This CDR3 region has 13 residues. CDR3: CASRILSGNTIYF. The CDR3 DNA reads TGTGCCAGCAGGATACTCTCTGGAAACACCATATATTTT. Combining the CDR3 with reference TRBV30 and TRBJ1-3 gives the whole variable domain SQTIHQWPATLVQPVGSPLSLECTVEGTSNPNLYWYRQAAGRGLQLLFYSVGIGQISSEVPQNLSASRPQDRQFILSSKKLLLSDSGFYLCASRILSGNTIYFGEGSWLTVV.

This clone was seen a handful of times. The chain employs TRBV7-8 and TRBJ2-5; 9 bases match TRBD1. Looked up from germline, CDR1 is SGHVS and CDR2 is FQNEAQ. With V trimmed by 4 bases and J by 5 bases, 11 bases remained unmatched. This CDR3 has 16 amino acids. The CDR3 nucleotides are TGTGCCAGCAGCTGGCGGGACAGGGTTGGAGGGGAGACCCAGTACTTC. Translation gives CASSWRDRVGGETQYF.

This clone was counted once. The chain recombines TRBV5-6 with TRBJ2-1; D is unresolved. The length of the CDR3 is 15 residues. Trimming removed 6 bases at V and 6 bases at J, with 19 bases between. The germline CDR1 and CDR2 sequences are SGHDT and YYEEEE. The CDR3 here is CASTRRNWRGNEQFF. CDR3 coding DNA: TGTGCCAGCACCCGTCGAAACTGGCGAGGCAATGAGCAGTTCTTC.

The rearrangement links TRBV2 to TRBJ1-3; TRBD1 is a possible D gene (5 bases). The V and J ends lost 6 bases and 4 bases respectively, with 16 bases between them. Germline CDR1 and CDR2: SNHLY and FYNNEI. The CDR3 has 15 residues. CDR3 DNA: TGTGCCAGCAGCGGTGTCAGGGCTTCGGGAAACACCATATATTTT. Protein sequence: CASSGVRASGNTIYF. Using reference TRBV2 and TRBJ1-3 for the parts outside the CDR3, the full variable domain is EPEVTQTPSHQVTQMGQEVILRCVPISNHLYFYWYRQILGQKVEFLVSFYNNEISEKSEIFDDQFSVERPDGSNFTLKIRSTKLEDSAMYFCASSGVRASGNTIYFGEGSWLTVV.